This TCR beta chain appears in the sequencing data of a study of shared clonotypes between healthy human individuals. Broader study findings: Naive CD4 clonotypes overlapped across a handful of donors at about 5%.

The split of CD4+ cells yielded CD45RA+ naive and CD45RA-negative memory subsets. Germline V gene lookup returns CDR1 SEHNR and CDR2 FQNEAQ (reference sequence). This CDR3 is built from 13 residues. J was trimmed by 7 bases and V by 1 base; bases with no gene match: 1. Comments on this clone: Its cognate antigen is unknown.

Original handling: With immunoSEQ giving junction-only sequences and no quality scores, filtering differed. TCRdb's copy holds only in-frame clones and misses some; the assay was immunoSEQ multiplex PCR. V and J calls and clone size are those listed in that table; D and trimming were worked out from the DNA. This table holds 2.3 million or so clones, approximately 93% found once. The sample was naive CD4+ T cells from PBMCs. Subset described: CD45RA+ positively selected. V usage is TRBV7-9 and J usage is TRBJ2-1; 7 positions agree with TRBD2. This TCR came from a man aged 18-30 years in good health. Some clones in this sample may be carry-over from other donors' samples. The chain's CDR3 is CASSLGEGNEQFF. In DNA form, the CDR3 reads TGTGCCAGCAGCTTAGGGGAGGGAAATGAGCAGTTCTTC.